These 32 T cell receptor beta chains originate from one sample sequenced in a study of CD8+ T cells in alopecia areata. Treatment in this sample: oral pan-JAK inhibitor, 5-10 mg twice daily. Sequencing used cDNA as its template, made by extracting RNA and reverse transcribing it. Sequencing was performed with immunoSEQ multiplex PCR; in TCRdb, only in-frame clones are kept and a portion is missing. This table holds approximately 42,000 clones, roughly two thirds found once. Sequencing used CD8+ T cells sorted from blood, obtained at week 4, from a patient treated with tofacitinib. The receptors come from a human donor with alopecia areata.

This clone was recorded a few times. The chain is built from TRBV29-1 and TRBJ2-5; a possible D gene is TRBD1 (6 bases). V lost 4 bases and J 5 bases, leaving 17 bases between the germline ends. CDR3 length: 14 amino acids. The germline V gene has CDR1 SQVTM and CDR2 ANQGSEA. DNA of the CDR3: TGCAGCGTTGGAGCCAGGGGTCTTCTGGAGACCCAGTACTTC. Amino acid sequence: CSVGARGLLETQYF. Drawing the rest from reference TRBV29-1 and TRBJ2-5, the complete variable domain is SAVISQKPSRDICQRGTSLTIQCQVDSQVTMMFWYRQQPGQSLTLIATANQGSEATYESGFVIDKFPISRPNLTFSTLTVSNMSPEDSSIYLCSVGARGLLETQYFGPGTRLLVL.

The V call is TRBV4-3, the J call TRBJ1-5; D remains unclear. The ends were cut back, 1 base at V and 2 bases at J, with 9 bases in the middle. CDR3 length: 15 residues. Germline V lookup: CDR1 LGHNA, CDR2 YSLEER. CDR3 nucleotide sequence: TGCGCCAGCAGCCAAGTGCTCGATGGCAATCAGCCCCAGCATTTT. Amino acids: CASSQVLDGNQPQHF.

The CDR3: CAWIGTGGGTDTQYF. Written as DNA, the CDR3 is TGTGCCTGGATTGGTACAGGGGGTGGGACAGATACGCAGTATTTT. The rearrangement links TRBV30 to TRBJ2-3; 8 bases map to TRBD1. V lost 4 bases and J lost 3; bases outside the gene matches: 9. The length of the CDR3 is 15 residues. The germline gives CDR1 GTSNPN, CDR2 SVGIG (reference sequence).

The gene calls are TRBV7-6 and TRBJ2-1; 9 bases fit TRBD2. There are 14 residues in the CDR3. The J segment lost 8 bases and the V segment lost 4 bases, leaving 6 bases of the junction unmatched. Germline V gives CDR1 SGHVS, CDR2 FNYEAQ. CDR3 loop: CASSSAGGLDEQFF. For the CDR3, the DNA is TGTGCCAGCAGCTCCGCGGGGGGGCTGGATGAGCAGTTCTTC.

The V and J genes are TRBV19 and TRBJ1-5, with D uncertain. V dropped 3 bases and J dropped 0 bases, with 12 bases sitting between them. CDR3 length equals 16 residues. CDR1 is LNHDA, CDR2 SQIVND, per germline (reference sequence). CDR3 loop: CASSIAASYSNQPQHF. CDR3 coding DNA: TGTGCCAGTAGTATCGCCGCATCTTATAGCAATCAGCCCCAGCATTTT.

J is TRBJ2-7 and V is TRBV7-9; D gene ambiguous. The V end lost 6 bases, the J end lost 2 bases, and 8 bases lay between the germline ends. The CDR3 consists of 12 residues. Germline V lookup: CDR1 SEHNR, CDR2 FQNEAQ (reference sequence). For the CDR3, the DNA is TGTGCCAGCAGTCGGGCCCCCTACGAGCAGTACTTC. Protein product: CASSRAPYEQYF.

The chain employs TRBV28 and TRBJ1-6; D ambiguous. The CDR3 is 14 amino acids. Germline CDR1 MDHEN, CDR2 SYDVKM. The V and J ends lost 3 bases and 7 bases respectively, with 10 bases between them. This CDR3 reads CASSFNSPNSPLHF. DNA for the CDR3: TGTGCCAGCAGTTTCAACAGCCCCAATTCACCCCTCCACTTT.

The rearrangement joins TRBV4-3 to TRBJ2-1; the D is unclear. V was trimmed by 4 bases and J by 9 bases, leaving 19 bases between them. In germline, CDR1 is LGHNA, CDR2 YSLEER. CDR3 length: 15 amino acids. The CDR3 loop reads CASSLRWGVLGEQFF. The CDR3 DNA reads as TGCGCCAGCAGCCTCCGATGGGGTGTTCTTGGTGAGCAGTTCTTC.

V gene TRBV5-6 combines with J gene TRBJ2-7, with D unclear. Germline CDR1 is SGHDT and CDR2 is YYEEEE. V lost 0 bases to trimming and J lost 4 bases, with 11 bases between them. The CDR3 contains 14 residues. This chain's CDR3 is CASSLEGSPYEQYF. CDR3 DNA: TGTGCCAGCAGCTTGGAGGGCAGCCCTTACGAGCAGTACTTC. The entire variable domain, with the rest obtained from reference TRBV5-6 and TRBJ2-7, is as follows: DAGVTQSPTHLIKTRGQQVTLRCSPKSGHDTVSWYQQALGQGPQFIFQYYEEEERQRGNFPDRFSGHQFPNYSSELNVNALLLGDSALYLCASSLEGSPYEQYFGPGTRLTVT.

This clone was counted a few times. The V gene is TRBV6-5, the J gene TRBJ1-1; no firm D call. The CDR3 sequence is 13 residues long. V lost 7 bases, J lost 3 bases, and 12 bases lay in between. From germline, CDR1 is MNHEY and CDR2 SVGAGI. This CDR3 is CASTRGRYTEAFF. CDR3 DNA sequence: TGTGCCAGCACTCGCGGACGATACACTGAAGCTTTCTTT.

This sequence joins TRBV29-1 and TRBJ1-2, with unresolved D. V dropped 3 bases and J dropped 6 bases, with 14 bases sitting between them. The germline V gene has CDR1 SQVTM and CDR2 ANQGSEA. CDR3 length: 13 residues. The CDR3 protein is CSVENGPMDGYTF. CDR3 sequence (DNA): TGCAGCGTTGAGAATGGACCCATGGATGGCTACACCTTC. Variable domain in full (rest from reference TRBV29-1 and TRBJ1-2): SAVISQKPSRDICQRGTSLTIQCQVDSQVTMMFWYRQQPGQSLTLIATANQGSEATYESGFVIDKFPISRPNLTFSTLTVSNMSPEDSSIYLCSVENGPMDGYTFGSGTRLTVV.

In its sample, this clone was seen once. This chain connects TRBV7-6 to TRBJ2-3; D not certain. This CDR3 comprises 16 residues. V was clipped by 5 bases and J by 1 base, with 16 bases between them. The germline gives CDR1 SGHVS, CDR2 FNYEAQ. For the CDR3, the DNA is TGTGCCAGCAGCCCTTCGACCGATAGGGGCACAGATACGCAGTATTTT. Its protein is CASSPSTDRGTDTQYF.

In DNA form, the CDR3 reads TGTGCTCTCGCGTGGGGGACTGAGCAGTTCTTC. Its translation is CALAWGTEQFF. The chain recombines TRBV30 with TRBJ2-1; D may be TRBD1 or TRBD2 (5 bases each). Germline V gene data show CDR1 as GTSNPN and CDR2 as SVGIG (reference sequence). The CDR3 runs to 11 residues.

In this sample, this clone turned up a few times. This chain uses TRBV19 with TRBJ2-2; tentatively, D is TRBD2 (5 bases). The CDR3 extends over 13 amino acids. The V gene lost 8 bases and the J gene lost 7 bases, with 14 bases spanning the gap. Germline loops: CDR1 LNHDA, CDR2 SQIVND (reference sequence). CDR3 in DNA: TGTGCCAGTCAACTGGGAGTTGGCGGGGAGCTGTTTTTT. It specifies CASQLGVGGELFF.

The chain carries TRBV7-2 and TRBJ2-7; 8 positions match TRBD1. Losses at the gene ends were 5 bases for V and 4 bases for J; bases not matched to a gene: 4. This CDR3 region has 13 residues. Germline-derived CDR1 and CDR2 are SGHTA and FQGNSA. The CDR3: CASSPRQGYEQYF. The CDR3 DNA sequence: TGTGCCAGCAGCCCAAGACAGGGGTACGAGCAGTACTTC.

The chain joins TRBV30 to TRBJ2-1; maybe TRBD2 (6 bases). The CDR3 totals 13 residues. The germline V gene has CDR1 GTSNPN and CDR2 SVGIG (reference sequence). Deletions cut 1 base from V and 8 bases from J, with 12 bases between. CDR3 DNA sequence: TGTGCCTGGAGTGACCGGGGGATAGATGAGCAGTTCTTC. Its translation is CAWSDRGIDEQFF.

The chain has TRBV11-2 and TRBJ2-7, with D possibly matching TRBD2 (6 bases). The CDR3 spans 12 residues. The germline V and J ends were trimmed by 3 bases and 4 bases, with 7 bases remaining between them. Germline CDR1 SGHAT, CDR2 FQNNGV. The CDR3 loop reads CASSFGGYEQYF. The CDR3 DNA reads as TGTGCCAGCAGCTTCGGGGGTTACGAGCAGTACTTC.

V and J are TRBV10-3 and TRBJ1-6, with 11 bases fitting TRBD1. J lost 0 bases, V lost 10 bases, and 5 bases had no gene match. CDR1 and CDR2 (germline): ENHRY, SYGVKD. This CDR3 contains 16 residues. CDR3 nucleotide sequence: TGTGCCACGGGACAGGGGGATAGCTCCTATAATTCACCCCTCCACTTT. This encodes CATGQGDSSYNSPLHF.

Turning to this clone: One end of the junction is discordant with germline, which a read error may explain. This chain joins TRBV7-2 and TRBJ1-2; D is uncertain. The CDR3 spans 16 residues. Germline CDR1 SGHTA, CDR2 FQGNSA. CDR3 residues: CASSQVSLATDYGYTF. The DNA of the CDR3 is TGCGCCAGCAGCCAAGTTTCGCTAGCCACAGACTATGGCTACACCTTC. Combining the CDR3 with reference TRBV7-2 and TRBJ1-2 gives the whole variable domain GAGVSQSPSNKVTEKGKDVELRCDPISGHTALYWYRQSLGQGLEFLIYFQGNSAPDKSGLPSDRFSAERTGGSVSTLTIQRTQQEDSAVYLCASSQVSLATDYGYTFGSGTRLTVV.

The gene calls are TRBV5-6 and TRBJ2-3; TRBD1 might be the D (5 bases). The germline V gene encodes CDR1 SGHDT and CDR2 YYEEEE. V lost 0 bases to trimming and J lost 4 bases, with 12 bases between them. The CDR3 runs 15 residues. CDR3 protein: CASSLEAGISDTQYF. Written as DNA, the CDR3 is TGTGCCAGCAGCTTGGAGGCAGGGATCTCAGATACGCAGTATTTT. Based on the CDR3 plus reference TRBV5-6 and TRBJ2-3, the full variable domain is DAGVTQSPTHLIKTRGQQVTLRCSPKSGHDTVSWYQQALGQGPQFIFQYYEEEERQRGNFPDRFSGHQFPNYSSELNVNALLLGDSALYLCASSLEAGISDTQYFGPGTRLTVL.

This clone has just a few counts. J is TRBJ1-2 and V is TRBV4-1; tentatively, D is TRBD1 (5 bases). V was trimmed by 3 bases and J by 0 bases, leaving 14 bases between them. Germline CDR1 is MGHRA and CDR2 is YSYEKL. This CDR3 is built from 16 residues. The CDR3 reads CASSHMTEATNYGYTF. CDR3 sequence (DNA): TGCGCCAGCAGCCATATGACAGAAGCGACTAACTATGGCTACACCTTC.

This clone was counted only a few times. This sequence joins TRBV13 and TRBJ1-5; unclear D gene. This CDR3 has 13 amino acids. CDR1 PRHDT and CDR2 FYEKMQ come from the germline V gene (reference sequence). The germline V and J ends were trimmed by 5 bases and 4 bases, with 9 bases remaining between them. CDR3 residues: CASSADGNQPQHF. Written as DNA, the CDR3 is TGTGCCAGCAGCGCCGACGGAAATCAGCCCCAGCATTTT.

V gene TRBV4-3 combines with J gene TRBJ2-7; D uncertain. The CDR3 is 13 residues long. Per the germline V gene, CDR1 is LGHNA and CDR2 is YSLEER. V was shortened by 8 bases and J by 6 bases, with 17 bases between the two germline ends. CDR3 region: CASAQDESREQYF. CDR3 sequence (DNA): TGCGCCAGCGCCCAAGACGAGAGCCGCGAGCAGTACTTC.

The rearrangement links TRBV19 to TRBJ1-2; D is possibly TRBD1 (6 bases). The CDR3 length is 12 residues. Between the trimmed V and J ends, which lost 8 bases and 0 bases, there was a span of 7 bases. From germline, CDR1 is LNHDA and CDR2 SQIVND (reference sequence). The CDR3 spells CASGQPNYGYTF. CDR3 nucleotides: TGTGCCAGTGGACAGCCTAACTATGGCTACACCTTC.

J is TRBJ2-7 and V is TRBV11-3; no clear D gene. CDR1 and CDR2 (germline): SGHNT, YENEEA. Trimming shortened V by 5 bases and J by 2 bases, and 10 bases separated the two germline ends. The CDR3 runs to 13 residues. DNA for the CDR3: TGTGCCAGCAGCACTTACGTCCCCTACGAGCAGTACTTC. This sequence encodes CASSTYVPYEQYF.

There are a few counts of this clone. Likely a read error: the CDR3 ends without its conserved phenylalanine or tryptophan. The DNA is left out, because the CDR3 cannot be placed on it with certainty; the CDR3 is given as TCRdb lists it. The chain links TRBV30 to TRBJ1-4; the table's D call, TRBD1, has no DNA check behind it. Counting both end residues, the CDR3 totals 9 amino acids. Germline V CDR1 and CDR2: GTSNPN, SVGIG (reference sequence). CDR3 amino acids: CAWRDRPNY.

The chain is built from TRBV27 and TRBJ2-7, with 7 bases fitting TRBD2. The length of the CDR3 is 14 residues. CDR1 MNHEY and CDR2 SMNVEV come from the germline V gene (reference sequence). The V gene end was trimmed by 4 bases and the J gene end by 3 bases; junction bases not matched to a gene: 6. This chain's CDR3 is CASSSMGGIYEQYF. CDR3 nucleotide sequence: TGTGCCAGCAGTTCGATGGGGGGGATCTACGAGCAGTACTTC.

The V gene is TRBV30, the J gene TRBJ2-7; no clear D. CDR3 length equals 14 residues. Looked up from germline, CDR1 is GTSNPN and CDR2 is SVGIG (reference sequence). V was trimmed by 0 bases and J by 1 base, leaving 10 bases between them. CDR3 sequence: CAWSVSFGSYEQYF. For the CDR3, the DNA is TGTGCCTGGAGTGTCTCGTTCGGGTCCTACGAGCAGTACTTC.

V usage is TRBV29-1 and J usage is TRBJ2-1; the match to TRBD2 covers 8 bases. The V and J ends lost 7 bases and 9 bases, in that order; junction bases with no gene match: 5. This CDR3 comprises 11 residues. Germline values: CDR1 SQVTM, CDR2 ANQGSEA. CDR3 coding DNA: TGCAGCGGGACTAGCACCGGTGAGCAGTTCTTC. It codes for CSGTSTGEQFF.

The CDR3 region is CASSEGGTGGYTF. CDR3 DNA sequence: TGCGCCAGCAGTGAGGGGGGCACTGGTGGCTACACCTTC. This chain uses TRBV10-1 with TRBJ1-2; D perhaps matches TRBD1 (6 bases). CDR3 length: 13 residues. The V end was cut by 2 bases, the J end by 7 bases, with 11 bases between. The germline gives CDR1 WNHNN, CDR2 SYGVQD (reference sequence).

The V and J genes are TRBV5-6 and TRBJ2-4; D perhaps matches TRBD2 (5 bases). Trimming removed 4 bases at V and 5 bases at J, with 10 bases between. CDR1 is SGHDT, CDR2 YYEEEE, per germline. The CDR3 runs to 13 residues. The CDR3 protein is CASSEGLENIQYF. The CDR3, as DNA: TGTGCCAGCAGCGAGGGCCTGGAAAACATTCAGTACTTC.

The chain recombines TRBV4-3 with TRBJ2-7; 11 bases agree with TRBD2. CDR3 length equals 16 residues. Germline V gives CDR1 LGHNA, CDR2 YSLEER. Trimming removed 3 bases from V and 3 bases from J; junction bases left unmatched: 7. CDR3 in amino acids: CASSQFSGGAIYEQYF. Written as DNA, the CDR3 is TGCGCCAGCAGCCAGTTTAGCGGGGGGGCAATCTACGAGCAGTACTTC.